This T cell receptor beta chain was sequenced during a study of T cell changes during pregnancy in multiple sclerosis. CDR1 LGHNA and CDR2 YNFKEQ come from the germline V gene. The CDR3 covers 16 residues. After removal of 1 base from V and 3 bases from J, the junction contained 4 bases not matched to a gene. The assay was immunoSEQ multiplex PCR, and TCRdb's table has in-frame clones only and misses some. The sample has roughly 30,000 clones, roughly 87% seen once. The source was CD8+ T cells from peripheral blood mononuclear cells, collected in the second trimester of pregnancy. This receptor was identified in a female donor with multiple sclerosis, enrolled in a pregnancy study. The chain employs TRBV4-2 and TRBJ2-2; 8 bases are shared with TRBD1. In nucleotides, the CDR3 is TGTGCCAGCAGCCAAGCAGAACAGGGGGACACCGGGGAGCTGTTTTTT. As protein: CASSQAEQGDTGELFF.